The entry that follows covers one T cell receptor beta chain sequence. Antigen: not known. Each CDR3 protein gets one entry after TCRdb re-called the PCR reads with MiXCR. Altogether about 630,000 distinct CDR3 sequences are present, about 25% being singletons, with the ten largest covering 0.7% to 0.95%. This CDR3 region has 13 residues. Germline loops: CDR1 KGHDR, CDR2 SFDVKD. Trimming shortened V by 4 bases and J by 3 bases, and 8 bases separated the two germline ends. The data belong to a study of molecular identifiers for immune sequencing clone quantification. Points from the study as a whole: Highly expanded clones may be undercounted when identical TCR molecules share barcodes. Clonotypes topping 20 RNA copies carried over 97% of effector molecules but under 1% of naive ones.

Sorting selected naive CD8 T cells with a CD8+CD4-CCR7+CD45RA+ phenotype. The source is a human donor in good health. Some libraries in this study had Jurkat cell RNA spiked in. The chain is built from TRBV24-1 and TRBJ2-5; D assignment may be TRBD1 or TRBD2 (5 bases each). Material for sequencing was naive CD8+ T cells from blood, with Jurkat cell RNA spiked in. Stated subset: FACS-sorted CD8+CD4-CCR7+CD45RA+ naive T cells. The CDR3 DNA reads TGTGCCACCAGTGACCGAGGGGAAGAGACCCAGTACTTC. Protein product: CATSDRGEETQYF.